The rows below give T cell receptor beta chains drawn from one sample of a study of T cells in localized non-small cell lung cancer. Data came from immunoSEQ multiplex PCR; TCRdb stores just in-frame clones and leaves some out. In the table there are 15,000 to 20,000 clones, over 75% of which are singletons. This specimen was peripheral blood, taken before any cancer treatment. Receptors originate from a male donor aged 60 or over with stage I lung adenocarcinoma. Each CDR3 is given with its conserved first and last residue. Fields, in order: V gene, CDR3 protein.

v_call: TRBV9; cdr3_aa: CASSVLETDTQYF
v_call: TRBV7-9; cdr3_aa: CASSRSAGELFF
v_call: TRBV7-8; cdr3_aa: CASSLGAPGSYGYTF
v_call: TRBV5-4; cdr3_aa: CASSPTSGQETQYF
v_call: TRBV6-1; cdr3_aa: CASSEAAGGPDTQYF
v_call: TRBV27; cdr3_aa: CARHGQGWNQPQHF
v_call: TRBV4-1; cdr3_aa: CASSGITGGAVSEQFF
v_call: TRBV2; cdr3_aa: CASNTGNSNQPQHF
v_call: TRBV7-2; cdr3_aa: CASILPRGQAVNYGYTF
v_call: TRBV5-5; cdr3_aa: CASSLIAGGSGEQFF
v_call: TRBV29-1; cdr3_aa: CSVGGSEGLSGITGELFF
v_call: TRBV27; cdr3_aa: CASRRDGTSGRSEQYF
v_call: TRBV4-2; cdr3_aa: CASSPDGQLNQPQHF
v_call: TRBV6-5; cdr3_aa: CASSYSGQVFDEQYF
v_call: TRBV30; cdr3_aa: CAFTHRGPGRGMNTEAFF
v_call: TRBV30; cdr3_aa: CAWSGGGGGQPQHF
v_call: TRBV7-9; cdr3_aa: CASSGGGMGNQPQHF
v_call: TRBV2; cdr3_aa: CASSAHPPGTEAFF
v_call: TRBV19; cdr3_aa: CASRSGTGDTNEQFF
v_call: TRBV5-6; cdr3_aa: CASSLSGRGLHF
v_call: TRBV19; cdr3_aa: CARPPSMNTEAFF
v_call: TRBV5-6; cdr3_aa: CASSPTGTEETQYF
v_call: TRBV6-1; cdr3_aa: CASRTGNNYGYTF
v_call: TRBV2; cdr3_aa: CASSDRRDRRGYEQYF
v_call: TRBV2; cdr3_aa: CASSFRVEKLFF
v_call: TRBV5-4; cdr3_aa: CASSLSHGTNEKLFF
v_call: TRBV5-6; cdr3_aa: CASSSTGARGHTNQPQHF
v_call: TRBV19; cdr3_aa: CASSLSGRGGNQPQHF
v_call: TRBV15; cdr3_aa: CATSRDSQGQLFF
v_call: TRBV6-1; cdr3_aa: CASSEARDRGLSQYF
v_call: TRBV5-1; cdr3_aa: CASSLGDRGYTEAFF
v_call: TRBV4-1; cdr3_aa: CASSQGGARGNQPQHF
v_call: TRBV7-2; cdr3_aa: CASSDTLAGGETQYF
v_call: TRBV7-3; cdr3_aa: CASSPTSSSTDTQYF
v_call: TRBV7-8; cdr3_aa: CASSLGTIRGSYEQYF
v_call: TRBV15; cdr3_aa: CATSRPLVLSEEQYF
v_call: TRBV29-1; cdr3_aa: CSVAGDRGPYEQYF
v_call: TRBV4-1; cdr3_aa: CASSQVGAGRTDTQYF
v_call: TRBV6-4; cdr3_aa: CASSPRLAANTGELFF
v_call: TRBV4-3; cdr3_aa: CASSPGQGVLYGYTF
v_call: TRBV5-1; cdr3_aa: CASSLRFQETQYF
v_call: TRBV14; cdr3_aa: CASSQVQGTSGNTIYF